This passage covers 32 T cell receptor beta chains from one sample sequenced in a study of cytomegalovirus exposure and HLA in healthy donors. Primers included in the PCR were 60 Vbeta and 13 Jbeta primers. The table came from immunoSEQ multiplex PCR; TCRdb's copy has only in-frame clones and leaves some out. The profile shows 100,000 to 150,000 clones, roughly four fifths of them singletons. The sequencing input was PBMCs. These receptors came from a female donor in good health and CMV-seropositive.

This chain's CDR3 is CASRMVQFNYGYTF. In nucleotides, the CDR3 is TGTGCCAGCAGGATGGTCCAGTTCAACTATGGCTACACCTTC. The rearrangement uses TRBV2 and TRBJ1-2; D remains unclear. V lost 6 bases and J 2 bases, leaving 13 bases between the germline ends. CDR1 is SNHLY and CDR2 is FYNNEI in the germline V gene. The CDR3 sequence is 14 residues long.

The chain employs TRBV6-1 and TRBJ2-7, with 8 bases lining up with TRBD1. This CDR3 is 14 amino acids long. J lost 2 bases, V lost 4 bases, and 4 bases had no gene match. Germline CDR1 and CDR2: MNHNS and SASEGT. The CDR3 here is CASSVGTGPYEQYF. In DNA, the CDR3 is TGTGCCAGCAGTGTCGGGACAGGTCCCTACGAGCAGTACTTC.

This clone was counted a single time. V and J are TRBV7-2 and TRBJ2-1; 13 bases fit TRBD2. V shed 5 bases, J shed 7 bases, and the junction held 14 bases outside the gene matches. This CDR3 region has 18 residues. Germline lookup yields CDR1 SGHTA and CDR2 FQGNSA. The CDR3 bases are TGTGCCAGCAGCGTAGGGGGACTAGCGGGGAGACGAGGGAATGAGCAGTTCTTC. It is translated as CASSVGGLAGRRGNEQFF.

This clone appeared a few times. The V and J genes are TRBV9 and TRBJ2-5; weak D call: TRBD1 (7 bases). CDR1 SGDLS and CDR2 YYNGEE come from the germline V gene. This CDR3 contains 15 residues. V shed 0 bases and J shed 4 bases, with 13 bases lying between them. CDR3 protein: CASSVEDRRGETQYF. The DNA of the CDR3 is TGTGCCAGCAGCGTAGAGGACAGGAGGGGAGAGACCCAGTACTTC. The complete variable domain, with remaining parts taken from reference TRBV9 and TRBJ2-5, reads DSGVTQTPKHLITATGQRVTLRCSPRSGDLSVYWYQQSLDQGLQFLIQYYNGEERAKGNILERFSAQQFPDLHSELNLSSLELGDSALYFCASSVEDRRGETQYFGPGTRLLVL.

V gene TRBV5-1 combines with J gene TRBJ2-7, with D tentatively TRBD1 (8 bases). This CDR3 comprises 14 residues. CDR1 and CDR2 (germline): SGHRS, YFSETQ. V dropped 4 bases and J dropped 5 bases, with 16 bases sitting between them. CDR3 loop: CASSHGQGGNEQYF. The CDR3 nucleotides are TGCGCCAGCAGCCACGGACAGGGAGGGAACGAGCAGTACTTC.

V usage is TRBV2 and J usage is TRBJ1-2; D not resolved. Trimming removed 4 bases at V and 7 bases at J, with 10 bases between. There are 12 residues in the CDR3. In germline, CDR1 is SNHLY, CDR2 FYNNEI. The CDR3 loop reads CASSGQSSGYTF. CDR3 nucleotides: TGTGCCAGCAGTGGACAATCTTCTGGCTACACCTTC.

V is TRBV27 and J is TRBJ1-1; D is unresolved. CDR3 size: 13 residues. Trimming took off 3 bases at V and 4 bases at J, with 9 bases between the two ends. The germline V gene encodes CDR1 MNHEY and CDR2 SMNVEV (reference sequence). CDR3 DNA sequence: TGTGCCAGCAGTTTGTGGGCCCGCACTGAAGCTTTCTTT. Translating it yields CASSLWARTEAFF.

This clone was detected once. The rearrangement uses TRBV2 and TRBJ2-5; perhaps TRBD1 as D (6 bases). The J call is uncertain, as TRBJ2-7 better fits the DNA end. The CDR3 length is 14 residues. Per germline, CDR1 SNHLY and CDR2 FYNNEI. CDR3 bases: TGTGCCAGCAGTACGTTCGGACAGAACTACGAGCAGTACTTC. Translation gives CASSTFGQNYEQYF.

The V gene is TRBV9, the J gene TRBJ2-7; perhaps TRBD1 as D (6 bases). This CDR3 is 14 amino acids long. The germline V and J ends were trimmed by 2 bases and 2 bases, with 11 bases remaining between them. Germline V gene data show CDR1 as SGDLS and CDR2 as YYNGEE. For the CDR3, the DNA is TGTGCCAGCAGCGTTACAGGGTCCGCCTACGAGCAGTACTTC. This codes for CASSVTGSAYEQYF.

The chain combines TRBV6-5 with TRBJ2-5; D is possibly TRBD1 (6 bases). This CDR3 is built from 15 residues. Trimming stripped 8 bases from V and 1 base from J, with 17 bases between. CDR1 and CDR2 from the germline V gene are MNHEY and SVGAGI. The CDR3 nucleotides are TGTGCCAGCGGACAGACGCTTGGGAGCCAAGAGACCCAGTACTTC. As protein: CASGQTLGSQETQYF.

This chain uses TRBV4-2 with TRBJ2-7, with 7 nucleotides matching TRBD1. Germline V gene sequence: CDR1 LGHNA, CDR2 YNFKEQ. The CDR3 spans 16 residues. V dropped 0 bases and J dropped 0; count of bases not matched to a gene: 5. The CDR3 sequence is CASSQDITGASYEQYF. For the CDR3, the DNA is TGTGCCAGCAGCCAAGATATAACAGGGGCCTCCTACGAGCAGTACTTC.

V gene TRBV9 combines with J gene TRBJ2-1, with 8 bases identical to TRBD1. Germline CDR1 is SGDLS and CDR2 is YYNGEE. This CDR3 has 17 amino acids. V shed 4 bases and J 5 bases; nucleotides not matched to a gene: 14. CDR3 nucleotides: TGTGCCAGCAGCCCCCGAAGGACAGGGTGGAGGGACAATGAGCAGTTCTTC. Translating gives CASSPRRTGWRDNEQFF.

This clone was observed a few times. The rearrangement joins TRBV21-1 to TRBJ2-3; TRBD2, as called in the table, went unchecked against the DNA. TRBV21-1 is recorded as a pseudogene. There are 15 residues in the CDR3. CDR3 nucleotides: TGTGCCAGCAGCAAGAAGGGACTAGGGTCCGATACGCAGTATTTT. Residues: CASSKKGLGSDTQYF.

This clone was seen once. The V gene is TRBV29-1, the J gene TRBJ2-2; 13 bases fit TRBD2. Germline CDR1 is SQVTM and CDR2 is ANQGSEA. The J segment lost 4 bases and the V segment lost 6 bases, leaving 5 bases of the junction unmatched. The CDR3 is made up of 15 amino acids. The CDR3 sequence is CSVGTSGTPTGELFF. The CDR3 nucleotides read TGCAGCGTCGGGACTAGCGGGACCCCCACCGGGGAGCTGTTTTTT.

The CDR3 DNA reads TGTGCCAGCAGCTTAGGTGGGACTAGGGTCACCGGGGAGCTGTTTTTT. Its translation: CASSLGGTRVTGELFF. The chain uses TRBV7-2 and TRBJ2-2; TRBD2 matches at 8 bases. The CDR3 spans 16 residues. The ends lost 1 base at V and 4 bases at J; junction bases unmatched: 5. Germline assignment: CDR1 SGHTA and CDR2 FQGNSA.

CDR3 sequence reads: CASTHDGGRRYGYTF. CDR3 bases: TGTGCCAGCACCCACGATGGGGGCAGGAGATATGGCTACACCTTC. This rearrangement joins TRBV7-9 to TRBJ1-2; possible D gene TRBD1, 6 bases. The CDR3 runs 15 residues. CDR1 and CDR2 (germline): SEHNR, FQNEAQ (reference sequence). With 7 bases removed from V and 5 bases from J, the gap between germline ends came to 20 bases. The whole variable domain, remainder taken from reference TRBV7-9 and TRBJ1-2, is DTGVSQNPRHKITKRGQNVTFRCDPISEHNRLYWYRQTLGQGPEFLTYFQNEAQLEKSRLLSDRFSAERPKGSFSTLEIQRTEQGDSAMYLCASTHDGGRRYGYTFGSGTRLTVV.

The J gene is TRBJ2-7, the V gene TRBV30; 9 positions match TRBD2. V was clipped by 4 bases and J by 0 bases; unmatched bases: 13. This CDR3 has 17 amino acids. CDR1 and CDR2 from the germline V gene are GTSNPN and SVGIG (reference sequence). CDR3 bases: TGTGCCTGGAAACCGGGACTAGCTAGGGTCAGCTCCTACGAGCAGTACTTC. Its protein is CAWKPGLARVSSYEQYF.

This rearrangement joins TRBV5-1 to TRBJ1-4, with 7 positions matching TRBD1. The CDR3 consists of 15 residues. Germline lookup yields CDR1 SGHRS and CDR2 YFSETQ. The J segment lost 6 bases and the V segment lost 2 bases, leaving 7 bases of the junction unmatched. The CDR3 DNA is TGCGCCAGCAGCTTCCGGACAGGAAGAGATGAAAAACTGTTTTTT. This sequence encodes CASSFRTGRDEKLFF.

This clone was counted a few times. The CDR3 nucleotides read TGTGCCAGCAGCTCGACAGGGGGCCGGGGTAATGAAAAACTGTTTTTT. Translating gives CASSSTGGRGNEKLFF. The V gene is TRBV7-9, the J gene TRBJ1-4; 10 bases fit TRBD1. Germline V gene lookup returns CDR1 SEHNR and CDR2 FQNEAQ (reference sequence). J gave up 4 bases and V 4 bases, and 6 bases lay outside the gene matches. The CDR3 extends over 16 amino acids. Complete variable domain (other parts from reference TRBV7-9 and TRBJ1-4): DTGVSQNPRHKITKRGQNVTFRCDPISEHNRLYWYRQTLGQGPEFLTYFQNEAQLEKSRLLSDRFSAERPKGSFSTLEIQRTEQGDSAMYLCASSSTGGRGNEKLFFGSGTQLSVL.

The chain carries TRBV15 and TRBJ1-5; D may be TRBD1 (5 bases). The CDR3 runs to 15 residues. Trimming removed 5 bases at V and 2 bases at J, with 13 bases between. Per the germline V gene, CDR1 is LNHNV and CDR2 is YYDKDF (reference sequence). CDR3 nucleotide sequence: TGTGCCACCAGCCCGTGGGGGGGAGGCAATCAGCCCCAGCATTTT. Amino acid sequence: CATSPWGGGNQPQHF.

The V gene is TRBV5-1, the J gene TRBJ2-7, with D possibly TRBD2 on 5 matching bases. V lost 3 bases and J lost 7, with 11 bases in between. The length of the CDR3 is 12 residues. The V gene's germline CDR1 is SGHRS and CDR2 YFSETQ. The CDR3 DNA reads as TGCGCCAGCAGCTCGGGAAACACGGAGCAGTACTTC. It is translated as CASSSGNTEQYF.

In DNA form, the CDR3 reads TGTGCCAGCAGCTTAATAGGAGGGCCAGACCGGGAGGAGCAGTACTTC. Protein: CASSLIGGPDREEQYF. This rearrangement joins TRBV7-9 to TRBJ2-7; possible D gene TRBD2, 6 bases. Trimming took 2 bases from V and 7 from J, leaving 21 bases between them. This CDR3 spans 16 amino acids. Germline loops: CDR1 SEHNR, CDR2 FQNEAQ (reference sequence). The full variable domain, rest sourced from reference TRBV7-9 and TRBJ2-7, is DTGVSQNPRHKITKRGQNVTFRCDPISEHNRLYWYRQTLGQGPEFLTYFQNEAQLEKSRLLSDRFSAERPKGSFSTLEIQRTEQGDSAMYLCASSLIGGPDREEQYFGPGTRLTVT.

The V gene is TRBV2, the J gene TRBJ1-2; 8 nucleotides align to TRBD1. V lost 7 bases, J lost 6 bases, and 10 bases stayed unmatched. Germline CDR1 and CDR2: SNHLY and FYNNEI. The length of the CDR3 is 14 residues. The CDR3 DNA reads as TGTGCCAGCACGAGAAGACAGGGGATGGATGGCTACACCTTC. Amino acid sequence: CASTRRQGMDGYTF.

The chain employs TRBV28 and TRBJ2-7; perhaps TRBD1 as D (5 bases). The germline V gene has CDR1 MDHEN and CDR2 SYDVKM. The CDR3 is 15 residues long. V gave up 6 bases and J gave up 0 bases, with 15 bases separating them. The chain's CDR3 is CASSSRETASYEQYF. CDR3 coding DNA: TGTGCCAGCAGCTCGAGAGAGACAGCCTCCTACGAGCAGTACTTC.

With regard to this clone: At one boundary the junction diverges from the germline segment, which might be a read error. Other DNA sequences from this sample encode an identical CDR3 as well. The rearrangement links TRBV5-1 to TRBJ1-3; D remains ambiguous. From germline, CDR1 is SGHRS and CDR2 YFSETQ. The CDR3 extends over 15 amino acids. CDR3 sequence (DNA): TGTGCCAGCAGCCCTGTCGCGGGCTCTGGAAACACCATATATTTT. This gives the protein CASSPVAGSGNTIYF.

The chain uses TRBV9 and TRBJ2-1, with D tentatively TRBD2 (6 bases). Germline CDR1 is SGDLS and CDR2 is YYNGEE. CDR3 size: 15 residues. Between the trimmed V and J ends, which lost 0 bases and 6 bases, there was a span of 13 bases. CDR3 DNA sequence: TGTGCCAGCAGCGTAGATCTAGCCGGGGGCAATGAGCAGTTCTTC. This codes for CASSVDLAGGNEQFF.

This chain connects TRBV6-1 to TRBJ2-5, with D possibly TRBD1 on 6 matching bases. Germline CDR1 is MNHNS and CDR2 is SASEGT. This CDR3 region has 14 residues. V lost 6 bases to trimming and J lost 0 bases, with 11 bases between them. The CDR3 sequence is CASRGDKYQETQYF. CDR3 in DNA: TGTGCCAGCAGAGGGGACAAGTACCAAGAGACCCAGTACTTC.

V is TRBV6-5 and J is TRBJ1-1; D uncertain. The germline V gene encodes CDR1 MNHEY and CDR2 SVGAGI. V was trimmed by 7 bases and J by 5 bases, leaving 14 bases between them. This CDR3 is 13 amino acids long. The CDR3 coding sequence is TGTGCCAGCAAGGCCTGGAGGGATACTGAAGCTTTCTTT. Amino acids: CASKAWRDTEAFF.

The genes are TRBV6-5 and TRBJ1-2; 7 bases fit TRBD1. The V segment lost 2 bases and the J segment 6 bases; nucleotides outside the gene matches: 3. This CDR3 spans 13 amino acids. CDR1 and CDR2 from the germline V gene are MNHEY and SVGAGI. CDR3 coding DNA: TGTGCCAGCAGTTACACAGGGGTGGATGGCTACACCTTC. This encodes CASSYTGVDGYTF.

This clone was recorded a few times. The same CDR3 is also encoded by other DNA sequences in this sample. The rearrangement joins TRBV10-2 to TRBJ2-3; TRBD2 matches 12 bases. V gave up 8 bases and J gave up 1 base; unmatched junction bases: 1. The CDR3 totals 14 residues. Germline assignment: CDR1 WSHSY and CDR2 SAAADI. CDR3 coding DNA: TGCGCCAGCCGACTAGCGGGGGGCACAGATACGCAGTATTTT. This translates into CASRLAGGTDTQYF.

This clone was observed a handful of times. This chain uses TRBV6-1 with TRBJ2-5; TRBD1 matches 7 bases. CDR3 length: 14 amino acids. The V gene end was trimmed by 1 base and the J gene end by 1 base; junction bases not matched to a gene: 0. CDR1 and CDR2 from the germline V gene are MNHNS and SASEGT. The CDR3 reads CASSEGTGQETQYF. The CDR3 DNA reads TGTGCCAGCAGTGAAGGGACAGGCCAAGAGACCCAGTACTTC.

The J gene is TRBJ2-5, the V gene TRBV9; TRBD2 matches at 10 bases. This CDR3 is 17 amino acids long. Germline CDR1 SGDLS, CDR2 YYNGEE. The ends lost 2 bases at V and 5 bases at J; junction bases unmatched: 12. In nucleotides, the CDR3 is TGTGCCAGCAGCGTCGGTATTAGCGGGGGGCCGGGGGAGACCCAGTACTTC. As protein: CASSVGISGGPGETQYF. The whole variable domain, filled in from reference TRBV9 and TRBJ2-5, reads DSGVTQTPKHLITATGQRVTLRCSPRSGDLSVYWYQQSLDQGLQFLIQYYNGEERAKGNILERFSAQQFPDLHSELNLSSLELGDSALYFCASSVGISGGPGETQYFGPGTRLLVL.